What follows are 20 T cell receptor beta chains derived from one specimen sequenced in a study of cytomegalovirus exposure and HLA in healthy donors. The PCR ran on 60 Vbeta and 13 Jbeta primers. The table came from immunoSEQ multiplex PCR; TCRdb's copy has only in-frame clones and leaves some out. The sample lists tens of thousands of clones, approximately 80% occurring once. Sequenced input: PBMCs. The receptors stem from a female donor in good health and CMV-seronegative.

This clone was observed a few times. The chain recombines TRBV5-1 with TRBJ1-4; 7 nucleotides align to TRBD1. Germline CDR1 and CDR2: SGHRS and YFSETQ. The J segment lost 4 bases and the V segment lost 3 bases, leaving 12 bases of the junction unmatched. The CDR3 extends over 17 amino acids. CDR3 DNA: TGCGCCAGCAGCTCCTCGGTTCTGGGACAGAGTAATGAAAAACTGTTTTTT. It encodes CASSSSVLGQSNEKLFF.

The CDR3 nucleotides are TGTGCCAGCAGTGGGGCCACACGAGGTCGCAGTAATGAAAAACTGTTTTTT. Encoded protein: CASSGATRGRSNEKLFF. This chain uses TRBV19 with TRBJ1-4; a possible D gene is TRBD1 (5 bases). The CDR3 contains 17 residues. Trimming left V 9 bases short and J 4 bases short, with 24 bases between. Germline V gene data show CDR1 as LNHDA and CDR2 as SQIVND (reference sequence).

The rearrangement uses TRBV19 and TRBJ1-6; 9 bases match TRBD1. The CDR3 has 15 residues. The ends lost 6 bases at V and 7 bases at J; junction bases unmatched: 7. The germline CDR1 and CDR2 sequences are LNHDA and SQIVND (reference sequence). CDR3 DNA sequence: TGTGCCAGTAGGCGGTCCGGGACAGGGAATTCACCCCTCCACTTT. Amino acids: CASRRSGTGNSPLHF.

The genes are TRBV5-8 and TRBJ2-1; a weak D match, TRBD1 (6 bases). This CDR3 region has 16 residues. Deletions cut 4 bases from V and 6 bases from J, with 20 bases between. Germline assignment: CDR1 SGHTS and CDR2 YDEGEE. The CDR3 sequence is CASSHRGGLRRNEQFF. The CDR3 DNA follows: TGTGCCAGCAGCCACCGAGGGGGTCTGCGCCGCAATGAGCAGTTCTTC.

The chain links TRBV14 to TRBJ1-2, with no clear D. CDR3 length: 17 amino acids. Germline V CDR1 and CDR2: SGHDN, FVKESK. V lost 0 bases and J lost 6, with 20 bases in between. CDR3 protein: CASSQDRSRTYTDGYTF. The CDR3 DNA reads TGTGCCAGCAGCCAAGATCGGAGTCGGACTTACACCGATGGCTACACCTTC.

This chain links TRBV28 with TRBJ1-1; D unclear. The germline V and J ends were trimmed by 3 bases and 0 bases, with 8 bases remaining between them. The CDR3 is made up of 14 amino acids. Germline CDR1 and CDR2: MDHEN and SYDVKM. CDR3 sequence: CASSLPQLNTEAFF. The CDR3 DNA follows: TGTGCCAGCAGTTTGCCCCAGTTGAACACTGAAGCTTTCTTT.

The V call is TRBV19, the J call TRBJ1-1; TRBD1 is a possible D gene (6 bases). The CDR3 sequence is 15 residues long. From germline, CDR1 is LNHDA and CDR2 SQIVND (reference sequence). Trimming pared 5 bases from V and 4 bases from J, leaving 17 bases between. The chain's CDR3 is CASSGRGQYGTEAFF. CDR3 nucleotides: TGTGCCAGTAGTGGCCGAGGACAGTACGGCACTGAAGCTTTCTTT.

The CDR3 DNA reads as TGCAGCGTTGAGGGAACCCCTAGCGGGGGCACAGATACGCAGTATTTT. The encoded protein is CSVEGTPSGGTDTQYF. The chain combines TRBV29-1 with TRBJ2-3; TRBD2 matches 9 bases. The CDR3 is 16 amino acids. The V gene end was trimmed by 3 bases and the J gene end by 1 base; junction bases not matched to a gene: 8. Germline CDR1 reads SQVTM; CDR2 reads ANQGSEA.

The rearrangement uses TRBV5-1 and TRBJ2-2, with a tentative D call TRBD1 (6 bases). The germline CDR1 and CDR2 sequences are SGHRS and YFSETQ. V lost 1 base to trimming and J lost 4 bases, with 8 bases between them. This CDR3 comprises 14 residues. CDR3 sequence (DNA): TGCGCCAGCAGCTTGACAGGGATCACCGGGGAGCTGTTTTTT. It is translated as CASSLTGITGELFF.

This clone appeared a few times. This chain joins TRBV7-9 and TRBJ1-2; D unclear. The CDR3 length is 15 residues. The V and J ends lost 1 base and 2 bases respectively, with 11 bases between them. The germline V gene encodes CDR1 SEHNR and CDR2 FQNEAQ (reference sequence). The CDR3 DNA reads TGTGCCAGCAGCTTAGTCCCCAGTAACAACTATGGCTACACCTTC. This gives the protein CASSLVPSNNYGYTF.

CDR3 in DNA: TGTGCCAGTAGTTTTCGAGGGGGCGGCTACACCTTC. Translation: CASSFRGGGYTF. V is TRBV19 and J is TRBJ1-2; 7 bases map to TRBD1. The CDR3 loop spans 12 amino acids. V was pared by 5 bases and J by 8 bases, with 5 bases of the junction left unmatched. Germline V lookup: CDR1 LNHDA, CDR2 SQIVND (reference sequence).

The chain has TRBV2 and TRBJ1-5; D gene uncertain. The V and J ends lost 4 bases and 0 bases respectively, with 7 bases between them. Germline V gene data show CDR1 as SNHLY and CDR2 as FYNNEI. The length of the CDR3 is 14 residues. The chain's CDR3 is CASSALYSNQPQHF. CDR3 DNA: TGTGCCAGCAGTGCACTGTATAGCAATCAGCCCCAGCATTTT.

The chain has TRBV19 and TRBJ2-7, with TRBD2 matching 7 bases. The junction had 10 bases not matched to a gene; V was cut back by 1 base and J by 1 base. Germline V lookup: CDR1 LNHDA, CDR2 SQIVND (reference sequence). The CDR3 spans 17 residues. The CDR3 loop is CASSIGGGGRASYEQYF. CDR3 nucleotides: TGTGCCAGTAGTATAGGGGGGGGAGGGCGGGCTTCCTACGAGCAGTACTTC.

CDR3 amino acids: CASSATSIGELFF. The CDR3 bases are TGTGCCAGCAGCGCCACTAGCATCGGGGAGCTGTTTTTT. The chain carries TRBV7-8 and TRBJ2-2, with a tentative D call TRBD2 (6 bases). Per germline, CDR1 SGHVS and CDR2 FQNEAQ. This CDR3 is 13 amino acids long. V shed 5 bases and J shed 7 bases, with 11 bases lying between them.

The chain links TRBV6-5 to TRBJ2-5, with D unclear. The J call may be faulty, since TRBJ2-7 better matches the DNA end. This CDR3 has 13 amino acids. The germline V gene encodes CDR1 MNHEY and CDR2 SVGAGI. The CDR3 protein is CAIRHTNSYEQYF. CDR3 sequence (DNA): TGTGCCATACGACATACCAACTCCTACGAGCAGTACTTC.

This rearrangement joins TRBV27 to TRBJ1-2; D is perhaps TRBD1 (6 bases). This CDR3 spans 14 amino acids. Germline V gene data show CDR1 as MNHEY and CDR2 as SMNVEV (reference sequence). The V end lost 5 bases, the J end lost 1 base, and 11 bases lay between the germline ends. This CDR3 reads CASSQRGGNYGYTF. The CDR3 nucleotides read TGTGCCAGCAGTCAAAGGGGGGGTAACTATGGCTACACCTTC.

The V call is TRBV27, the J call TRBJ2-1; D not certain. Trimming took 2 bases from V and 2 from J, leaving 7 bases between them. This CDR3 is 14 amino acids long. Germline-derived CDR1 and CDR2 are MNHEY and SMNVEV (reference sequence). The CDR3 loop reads CASSLPPAYNEQFF. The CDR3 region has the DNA TGTGCCAGCAGTTTACCCCCAGCCTACAATGAGCAGTTCTTC.

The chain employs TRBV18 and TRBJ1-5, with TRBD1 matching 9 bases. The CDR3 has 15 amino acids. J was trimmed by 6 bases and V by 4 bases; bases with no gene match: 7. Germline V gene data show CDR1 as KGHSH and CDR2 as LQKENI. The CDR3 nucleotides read TGTGCCAGCTCACAACAGACAGGGGGAAGTCAGCCCCAGCATTTT. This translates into CASSQQTGGSQPQHF.

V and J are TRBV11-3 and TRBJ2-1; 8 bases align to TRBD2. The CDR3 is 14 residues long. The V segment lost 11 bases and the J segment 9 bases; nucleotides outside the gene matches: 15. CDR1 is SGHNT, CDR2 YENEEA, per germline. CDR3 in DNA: TGTGCCTCCTCGAGCGGGGGCGCTTCCCGTGAGCAGTTCTTC. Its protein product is CASSSGGASREQFF.

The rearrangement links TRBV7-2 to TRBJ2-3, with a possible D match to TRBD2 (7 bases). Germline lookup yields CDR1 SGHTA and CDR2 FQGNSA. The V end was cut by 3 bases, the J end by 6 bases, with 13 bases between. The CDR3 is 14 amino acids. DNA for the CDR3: TGTGCCAGCAGCTTCTTTGGGGGGGCGGATACGCAGTATTTT. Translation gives CASSFFGGADTQYF.